The T cell receptor (beta chain) under discussion was sequenced for a study of blood T cells in healthy people across ages. Background on the study: The capture of about one barcoded beta molecule per two T cells was achieved by template switching. Study findings and constraints: TCR beta diversity, measured per million T cells, fell in a roughly linear way with age. Total diversity from one million sequenced T cells was likely underestimated.

Together with a sample-barcoded 5' primer, a J-beta primer mix was included in a second PCR lasting about 7 to 11 cycles. TCRdb processed the 5' RACE reads anew with MiXCR; each CDR3 protein has one entry. Among under 800,000 distinct CDR3 sequences listed, around 21% were seen once. This CDR3 is 17 amino acids long. J gave up 5 bases and V 5 bases, and 14 bases lay outside the gene matches. Turning to this clonotype: Its antigen is not identified.

Per individual sample, total RNA of at least 6 micrograms was extracted. This chain uses TRBV12-3 or TRBV12-4 with TRBJ2-5, with 10 bases that match TRBD2. The clonotype comes from a man between 65 and 80 years old in good health. Sequenced sample: blood. The CDR3 spells CASSQNTGTSDSETQYF. The CDR3 DNA follows: TGTGCCAGCAGTCAAAACACCGGGACTAGCGATTCGGAGACCCAGTACTTC.